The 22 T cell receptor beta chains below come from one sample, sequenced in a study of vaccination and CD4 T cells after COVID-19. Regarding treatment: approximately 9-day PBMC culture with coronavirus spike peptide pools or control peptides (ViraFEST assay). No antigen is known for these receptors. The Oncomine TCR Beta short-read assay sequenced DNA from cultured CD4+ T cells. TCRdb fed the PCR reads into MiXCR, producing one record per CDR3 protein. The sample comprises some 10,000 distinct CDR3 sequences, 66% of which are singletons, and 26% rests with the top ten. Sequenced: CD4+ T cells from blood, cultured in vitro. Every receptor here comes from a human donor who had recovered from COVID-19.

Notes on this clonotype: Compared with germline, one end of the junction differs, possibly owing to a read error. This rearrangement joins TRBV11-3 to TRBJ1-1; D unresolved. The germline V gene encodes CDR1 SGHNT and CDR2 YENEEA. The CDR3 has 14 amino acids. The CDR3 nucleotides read TGTGCCAGCAGCTTGAATTCGCTGAGCACTGAAGCTTTTTTT. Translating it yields CASSLNSLSTEAFF. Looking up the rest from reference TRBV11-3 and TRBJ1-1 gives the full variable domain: EAGVVQSPRYKIIEKKQPVAFWCNPISGHNTLYWYLQNLGQGPELLIRYENEEAVDDSQLPKDRFSAERLKGVDSTLKIQPAELGDSAVYLCASSLNSLSTEAFFGQGTRLTVV.

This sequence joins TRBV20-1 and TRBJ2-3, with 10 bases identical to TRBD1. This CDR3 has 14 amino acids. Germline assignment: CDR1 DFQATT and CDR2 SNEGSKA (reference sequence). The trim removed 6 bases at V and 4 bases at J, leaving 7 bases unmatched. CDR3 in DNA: TGCAGTGCGAGCCGGGACAGGGGACCAGATACGCAGTATTTT. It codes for CSASRDRGPDTQYF.

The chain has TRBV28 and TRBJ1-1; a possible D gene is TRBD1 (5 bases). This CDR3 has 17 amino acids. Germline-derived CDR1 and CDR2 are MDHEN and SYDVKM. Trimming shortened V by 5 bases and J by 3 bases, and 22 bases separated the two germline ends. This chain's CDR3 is CASSPPGRGGSDTEAFF. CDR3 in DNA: TGTGCCAGCAGTCCCCCCGGTCGGGGGGGTAGTGACACTGAAGCTTTCTTT.

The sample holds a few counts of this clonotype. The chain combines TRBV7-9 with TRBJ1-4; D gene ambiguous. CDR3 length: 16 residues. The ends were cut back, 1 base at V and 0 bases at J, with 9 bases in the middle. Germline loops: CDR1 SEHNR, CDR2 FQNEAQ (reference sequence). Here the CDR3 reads CASSLVRSTTNEKLFF. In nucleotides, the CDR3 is TGTGCCAGCAGCTTAGTACGTAGTACAACTAATGAAAAACTGTTTTTT.

For the CDR3, the DNA is TGTGCCAGCAGCTTGGCTACGCTAGCGGGTGATACGCAGTATTTT. Amino acid sequence: CASSLATLAGDTQYF. The V gene is TRBV5-4, the J gene TRBJ2-3; 8 nucleotides line up with TRBD2. This CDR3 is 15 amino acids long. Germline values: CDR1 SGHNT, CDR2 YYREEE (reference sequence). Trimming at V came to 0 bases and at J to 6 bases, leaving 6 bases not matched to a gene.

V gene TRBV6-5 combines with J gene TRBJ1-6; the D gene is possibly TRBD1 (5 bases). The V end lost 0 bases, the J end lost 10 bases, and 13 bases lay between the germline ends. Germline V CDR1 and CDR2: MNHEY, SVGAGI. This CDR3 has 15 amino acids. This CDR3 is CASSYSKQGGSPLHF. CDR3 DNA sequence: TGTGCCAGCAGTTACTCGAAGCAGGGAGGCTCACCCCTCCACTTT.

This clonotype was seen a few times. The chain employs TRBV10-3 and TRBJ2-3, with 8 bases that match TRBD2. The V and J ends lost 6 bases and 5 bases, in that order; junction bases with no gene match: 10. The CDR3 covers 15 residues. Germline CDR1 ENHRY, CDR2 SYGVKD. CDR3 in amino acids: CAISLSGGGEDTQYF. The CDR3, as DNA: TGTGCCATCAGCTTAAGCGGGGGAGGGGAAGATACGCAGTATTTT.

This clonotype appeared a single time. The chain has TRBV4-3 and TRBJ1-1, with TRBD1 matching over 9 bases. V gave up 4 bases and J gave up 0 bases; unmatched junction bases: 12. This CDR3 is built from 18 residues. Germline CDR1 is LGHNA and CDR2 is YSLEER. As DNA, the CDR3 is TGCGCCAGCAGCCGAAAGGGACAGGGTCTTCATATGAACACTGAAGCTTTCTTT. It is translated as CASSRKGQGLHMNTEAFF.

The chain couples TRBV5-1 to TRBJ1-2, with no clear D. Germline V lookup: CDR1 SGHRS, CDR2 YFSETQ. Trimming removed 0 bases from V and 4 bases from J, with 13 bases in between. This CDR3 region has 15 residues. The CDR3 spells CASSLEGPTFYGYTF. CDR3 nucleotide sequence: TGCGCCAGCAGCTTGGAAGGACCGACCTTCTATGGCTACACCTTC.

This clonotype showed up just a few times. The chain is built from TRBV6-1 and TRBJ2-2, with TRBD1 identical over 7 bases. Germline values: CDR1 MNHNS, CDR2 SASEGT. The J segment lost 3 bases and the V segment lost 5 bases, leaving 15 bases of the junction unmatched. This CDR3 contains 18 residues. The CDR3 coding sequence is TGTGCCAGCAGTCATTCCAAGCCGGGACAGTATTACACCGGGGAGCTGTTTTTT. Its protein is CASSHSKPGQYYTGELFF.

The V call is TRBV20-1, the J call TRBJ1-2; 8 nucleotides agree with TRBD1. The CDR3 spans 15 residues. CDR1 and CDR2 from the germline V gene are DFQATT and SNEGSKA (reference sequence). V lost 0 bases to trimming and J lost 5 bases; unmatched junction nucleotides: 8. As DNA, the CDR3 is TGCAGTGCTAGAGATCTCACAGGGGGATCTTATGGCTACACCTTC. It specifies CSARDLTGGSYGYTF.

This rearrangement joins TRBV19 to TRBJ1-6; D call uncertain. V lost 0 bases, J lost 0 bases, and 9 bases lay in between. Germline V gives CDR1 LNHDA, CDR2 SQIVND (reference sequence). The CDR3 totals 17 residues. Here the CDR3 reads CASSIDDTSSYNSPLHF. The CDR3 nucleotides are TGTGCCAGTAGTATAGACGACACGAGCTCCTATAATTCACCCCTCCACTTT.

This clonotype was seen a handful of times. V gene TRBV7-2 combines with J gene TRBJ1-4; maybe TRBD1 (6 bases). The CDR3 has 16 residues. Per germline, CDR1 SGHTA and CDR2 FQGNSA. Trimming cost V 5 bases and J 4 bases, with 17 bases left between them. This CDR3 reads CASSRGGAGDNEKLFF. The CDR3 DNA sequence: TGTGCCAGCAGCCGAGGGGGAGCAGGAGATAATGAAAAACTGTTTTTT.

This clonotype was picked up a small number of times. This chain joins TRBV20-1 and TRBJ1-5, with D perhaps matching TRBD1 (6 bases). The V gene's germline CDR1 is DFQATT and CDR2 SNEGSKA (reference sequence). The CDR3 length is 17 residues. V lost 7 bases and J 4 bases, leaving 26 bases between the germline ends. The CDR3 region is CSVQKAHADRANQPQHF. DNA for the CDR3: TGCAGTGTTCAAAAGGCACACGCGGACAGAGCAAATCAGCCCCAGCATTTT.

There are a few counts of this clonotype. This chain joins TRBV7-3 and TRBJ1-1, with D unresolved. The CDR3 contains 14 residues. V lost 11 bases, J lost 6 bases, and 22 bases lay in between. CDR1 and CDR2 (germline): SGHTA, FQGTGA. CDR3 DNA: TGTGCCCGCCCAACGGGCGCGAATCCACCTGAAGCTTTCTTT. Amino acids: CARPTGANPPEAFF. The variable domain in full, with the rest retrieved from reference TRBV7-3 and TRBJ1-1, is GAGVSQTPSNKVTEKGKYVELRCDPISGHTALYWYRQSLGQGPEFLIYFQGTGAADDSGLPNDRFFAVRPEGSVSTLKIQRTERGDSAVYLCARPTGANPPEAFFGQGTRLTVV.

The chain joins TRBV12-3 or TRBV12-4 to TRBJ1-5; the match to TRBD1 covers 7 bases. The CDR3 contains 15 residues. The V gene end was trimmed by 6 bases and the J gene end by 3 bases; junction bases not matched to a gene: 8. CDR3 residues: CASSPPGQPNQPQHF. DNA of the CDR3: TGTGCCAGCAGCCCACCGGGACAGCCCAATCAGCCCCAGCATTTT.

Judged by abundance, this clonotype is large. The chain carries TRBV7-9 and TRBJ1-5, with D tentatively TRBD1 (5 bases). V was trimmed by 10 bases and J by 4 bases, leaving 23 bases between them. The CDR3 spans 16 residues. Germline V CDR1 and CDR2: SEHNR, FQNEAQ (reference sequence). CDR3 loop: CATTGGSSGGNQPQHF. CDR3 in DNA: TGTGCCACCACCGGGGGTTCGTCTGGGGGTAATCAGCCCCAGCATTTT.

The CDR3 bases are TGTGCCAGCAGCTTACAGGATAACACTGAAGCTTTCTTT. This sequence encodes CASSLQDNTEAFF. The genes are TRBV7-2 and TRBJ1-1; D remains unclear. The V gene's germline CDR1 is SGHTA and CDR2 FQGNSA. The V end lost 2 bases, the J end lost 2 bases, and 6 bases lay between the germline ends. CDR3 length: 13 amino acids.

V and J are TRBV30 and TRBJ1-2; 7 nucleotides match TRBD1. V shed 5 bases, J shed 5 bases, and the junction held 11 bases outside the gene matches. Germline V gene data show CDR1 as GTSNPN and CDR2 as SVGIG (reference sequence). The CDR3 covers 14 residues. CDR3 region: CAWRGPGQQYGYTF. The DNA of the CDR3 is TGTGCCTGGCGCGGGCCGGGACAGCAATATGGCTACACCTTC. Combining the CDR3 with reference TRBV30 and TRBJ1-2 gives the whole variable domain SQTIHQWPATLVQPVGSPLSLECTVEGTSNPNLYWYRQAAGRGLQLLFYSVGIGQISSEVPQNLSASRPQDRQFILSSKKLLLSDSGFYLCAWRGPGQQYGYTFGSGTRLTVV.

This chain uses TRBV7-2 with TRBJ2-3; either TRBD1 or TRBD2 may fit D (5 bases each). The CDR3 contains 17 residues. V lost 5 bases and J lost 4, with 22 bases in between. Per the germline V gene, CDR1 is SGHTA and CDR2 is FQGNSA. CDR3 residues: CASSPFPRGRQSDTQYF. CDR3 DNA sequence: TGTGCCAGCAGCCCATTCCCGAGGGGCAGACAATCAGATACGCAGTATTTT. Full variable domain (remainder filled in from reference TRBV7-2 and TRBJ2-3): GAGVSQSPSNKVTEKGKDVELRCDPISGHTALYWYRQSLGQGLEFLIYFQGNSAPDKSGLPSDRFSAERTGGSVSTLTIQRTQQEDSAVYLCASSPFPRGRQSDTQYFGPGTRLTVL.

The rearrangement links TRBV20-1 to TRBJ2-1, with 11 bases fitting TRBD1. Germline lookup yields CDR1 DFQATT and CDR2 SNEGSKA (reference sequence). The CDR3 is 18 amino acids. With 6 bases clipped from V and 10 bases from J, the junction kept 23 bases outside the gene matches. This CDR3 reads CSADKAAGTGGSEGEQFF. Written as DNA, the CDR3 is TGCAGTGCCGATAAAGCAGCCGGGACAGGGGGTTCAGAGGGGGAGCAGTTCTTC.

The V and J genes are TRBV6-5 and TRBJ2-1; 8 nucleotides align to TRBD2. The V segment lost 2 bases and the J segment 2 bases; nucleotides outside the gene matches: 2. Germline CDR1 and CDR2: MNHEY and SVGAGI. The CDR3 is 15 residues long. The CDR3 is CASSYAGLAYNEQFF. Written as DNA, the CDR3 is TGTGCCAGCAGTTACGCGGGACTAGCCTACAATGAGCAGTTCTTC.